The sequence of this T cell receptor (beta chain) was determined in a study of blood T cell repertoires in COVID-19. TCRdb's table, derived via immunoSEQ multiplex PCR, lists solely in-frame clones and lacks some. The sample contains over 60,000 clones, under 85% of which appear only once. The germline CDR1 and CDR2 sequences are MDHEN and SYDVKM. Trimming shortened V by 2 bases and J by 5 bases, and 9 bases separated the two germline ends. The CDR3 has 13 residues. This sequence was found in a man aged 50 to 59 with COVID-19, enrolled during active disease. Sequencing was performed on peripheral blood. This chain connects TRBV28 to TRBJ1-2; D perhaps matches TRBD1 (5 bases). CDR3 coding DNA: TGTGCCAGCAGTTTAGGGCAGGGATATGGCTACACCTTC. It translates to CASSLGQGYGYTF.